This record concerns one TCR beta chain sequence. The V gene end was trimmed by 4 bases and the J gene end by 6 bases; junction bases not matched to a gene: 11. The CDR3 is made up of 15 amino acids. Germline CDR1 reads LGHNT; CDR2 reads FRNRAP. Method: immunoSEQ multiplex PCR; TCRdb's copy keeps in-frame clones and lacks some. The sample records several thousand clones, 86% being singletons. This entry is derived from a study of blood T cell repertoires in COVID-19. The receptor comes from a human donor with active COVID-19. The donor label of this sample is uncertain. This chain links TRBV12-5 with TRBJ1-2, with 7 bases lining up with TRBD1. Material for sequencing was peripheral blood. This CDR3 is CASGSPGTVDNGYTF. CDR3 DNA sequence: TGTGCTAGTGGTTCGCCCGGGACAGTTGACAATGGCTACACCTTC.